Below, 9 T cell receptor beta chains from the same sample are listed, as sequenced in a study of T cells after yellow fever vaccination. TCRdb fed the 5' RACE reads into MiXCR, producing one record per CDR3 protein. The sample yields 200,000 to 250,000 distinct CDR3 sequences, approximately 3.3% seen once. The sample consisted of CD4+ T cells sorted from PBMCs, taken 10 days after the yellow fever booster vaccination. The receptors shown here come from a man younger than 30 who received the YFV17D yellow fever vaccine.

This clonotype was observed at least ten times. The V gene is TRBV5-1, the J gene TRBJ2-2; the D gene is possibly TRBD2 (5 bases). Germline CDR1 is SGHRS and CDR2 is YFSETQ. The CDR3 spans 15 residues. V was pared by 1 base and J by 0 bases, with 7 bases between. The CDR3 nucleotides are TGCGCCAGCAGCTTGTCAGCGGCGAACACCGGGGAGCTGTTTTTT. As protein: CASSLSAANTGELFF.

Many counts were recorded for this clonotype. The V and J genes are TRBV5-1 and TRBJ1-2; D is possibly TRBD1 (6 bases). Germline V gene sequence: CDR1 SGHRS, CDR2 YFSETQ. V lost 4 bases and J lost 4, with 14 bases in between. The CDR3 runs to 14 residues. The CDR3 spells CASSPRTDPYGYTF. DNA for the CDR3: TGCGCCAGCAGCCCCCGGACAGATCCCTATGGCTACACCTTC.

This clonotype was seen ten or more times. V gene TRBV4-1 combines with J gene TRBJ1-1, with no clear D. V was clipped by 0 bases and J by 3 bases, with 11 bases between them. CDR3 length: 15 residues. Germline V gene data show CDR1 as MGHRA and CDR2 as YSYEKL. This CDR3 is CASSQDREGDTEAFF. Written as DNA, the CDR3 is TGCGCCAGCAGCCAAGATCGTGAGGGAGACACTGAAGCTTTCTTT.

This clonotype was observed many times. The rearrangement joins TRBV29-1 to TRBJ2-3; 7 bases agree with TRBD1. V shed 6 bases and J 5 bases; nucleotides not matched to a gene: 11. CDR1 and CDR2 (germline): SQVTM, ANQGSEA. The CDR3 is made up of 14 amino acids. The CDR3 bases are TGCAGCGTGGCCCGGGACAGCCGAGAAGATACGCAGTATTTT. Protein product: CSVARDSREDTQYF.

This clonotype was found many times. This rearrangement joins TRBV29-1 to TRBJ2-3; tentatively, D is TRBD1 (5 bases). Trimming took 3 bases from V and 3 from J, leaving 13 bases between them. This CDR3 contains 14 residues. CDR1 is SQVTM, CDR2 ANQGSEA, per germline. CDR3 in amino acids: CSVDRQGRTDTQYF. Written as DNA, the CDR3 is TGCAGCGTTGATCGCCAGGGTCGGACAGATACGCAGTATTTT.

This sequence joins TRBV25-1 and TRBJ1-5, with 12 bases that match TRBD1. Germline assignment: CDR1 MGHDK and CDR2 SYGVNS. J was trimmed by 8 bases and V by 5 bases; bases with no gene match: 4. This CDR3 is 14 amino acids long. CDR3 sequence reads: CASSKGTGGEPQHF. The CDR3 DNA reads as TGTGCCAGCAGTAAAGGGACAGGGGGCGAGCCCCAGCATTTT.

This CDR3 is CSAQTGIGTEAFF. The CDR3 coding sequence is TGCAGCGCCCAGACAGGGATAGGCACTGAAGCTTTCTTT. This rearrangement joins TRBV29-1 to TRBJ1-1; 7 bases are a match to TRBD1. The CDR3 consists of 13 residues. Looked up from germline, CDR1 is SQVTM and CDR2 is ANQGSEA. Trimming cost V 7 bases and J 4 bases; bases outside gene matches: 9.

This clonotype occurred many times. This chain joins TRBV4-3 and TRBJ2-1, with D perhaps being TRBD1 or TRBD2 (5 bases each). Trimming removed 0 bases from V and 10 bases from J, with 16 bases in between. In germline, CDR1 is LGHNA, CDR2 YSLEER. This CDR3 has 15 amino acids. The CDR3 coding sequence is TGCGCCAGCAGCCAAGATAGCCAGGGACGTGGGGAGCAGTTCTTC. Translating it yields CASSQDSQGRGEQFF.

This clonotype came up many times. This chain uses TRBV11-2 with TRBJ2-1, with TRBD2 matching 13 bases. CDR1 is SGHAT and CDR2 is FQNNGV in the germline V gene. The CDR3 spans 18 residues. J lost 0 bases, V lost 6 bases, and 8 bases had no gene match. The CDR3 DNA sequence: TGTGCCAGCAGATCGGGACTAGCGGGGAGCGTCTCCTACAATGAGCAGTTCTTC. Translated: CASRSGLAGSVSYNEQFF. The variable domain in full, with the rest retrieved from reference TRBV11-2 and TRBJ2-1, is EAGVAQSPRYKIIEKRQSVAFWCNPISGHATLYWYQQILGQGPKLLIQFQNNGVVDDSQLPKDRFSAERLKGVDSTLKIQPAKLEDSAVYLCASRSGLAGSVSYNEQFFGPGTRLTVL.